These 16 T cell receptor beta chains share one sample of origin, sequenced in a study of regulatory T cells in long-lasting Graves disease. Arm-PCR of CDR3 regions with iRepertoire HTBI primers generated TCR beta libraries. TCRdb processed the multiplex PCR reads anew with MiXCR; each CDR3 protein has one entry. The sample holds 440,000 or so distinct CDR3 sequences, about 15% seen once. Regarding time point: newly diagnosed GD, antithyroid drugs for less than 3 months. PBMCs were the source of the RNA used for TCR sequencing. These data were also reused for a study on T cells in Graves' hyperthyroidism and ophthalmopathy.

This specimen was peripheral blood mononuclear cells (PBMCs), taken at new diagnosis, from a patient treated with antithyroid drugs. These receptors were taken from a woman aged 30 to 39 with Graves disease.

This clonotype showed up many times. The CDR3 protein is CASSLTRDRESGNTIYF. CDR3 sequence (DNA): TGCGCCAGCAGCTTGACTCGGGACAGAGAATCTGGAAACACCATATATTTT. J is TRBJ1-3 and V is TRBV5-1; 7 bases are shared with TRBD1. Germline CDR1 and CDR2: SGHRS and YFSETQ. The CDR3 runs 17 residues. After removal of 1 base from V and 1 base from J, the junction contained 8 bases not matched to a gene.

This clonotype was seen a few times. The chain is built from TRBV7-9 and TRBJ1-6, with no clear D. The CDR3 extends over 12 amino acids. V lost 0 bases, J lost 11 bases, and 5 bases lay in between. CDR1 SEHNR and CDR2 FQNEAQ come from the germline V gene (reference sequence). In DNA form, the CDR3 reads TGTGCCAGCAGCTTAGCCGGAGCACCCCTCCACTTT. As protein: CASSLAGAPLHF.

About this clonotype itself: One end of the junction varies from germline; a read error may be responsible. The chain uses TRBV5-1 and TRBJ2-7; TRBD1 aligns across 7 bases. From germline, CDR1 is SGHRS and CDR2 YFSETQ. CDR3 length: 15 amino acids. The CDR3 sequence is CASSLAGTASYGQYF. The CDR3 DNA is TGCGCCAGCAGCTTGGCCGGGACAGCCTCCTACGGGCAGTACTTC. Together with reference TRBV5-1 and TRBJ2-7, the CDR3 gives the full variable domain: KAGVTQTPRYLIKTRGQQVTLSCSPISGHRSVSWYQQTPGQGLQFLFEYFSETQRNKGNFPGRFSGRQFSNSRSEMNVSTLELGDSALYLCASSLAGTASYGQYFGPGTRLTVT.

This clonotype was recorded at least ten times. CDR3 DNA: TGCGCCAGCAGCGAGCAGGGGTCCCCCTACGAGCAGTACTTC. Encoded protein: CASSEQGSPYEQYF. The chain combines TRBV5-1 with TRBJ2-7, with D perhaps matching TRBD1 (6 bases). V dropped 4 bases and J dropped 2 bases, with 13 bases sitting between them. Germline CDR1 is SGHRS and CDR2 is YFSETQ. The CDR3 contains 14 residues. Full variable domain (outside the CDR3, taken from reference TRBV5-1 and TRBJ2-7): KAGVTQTPRYLIKTRGQQVTLSCSPISGHRSVSWYQQTPGQGLQFLFEYFSETQRNKGNFPGRFSGRQFSNSRSEMNVSTLELGDSALYLCASSEQGSPYEQYFGPGTRLTVT.

In this sample, this clonotype turned up many times. V gene TRBV2 combines with J gene TRBJ1-1; no definite D call. V lost 3 bases and J lost 0, with 8 bases in between. The CDR3 length is 14 residues. Germline-derived CDR1 and CDR2 are SNHLY and FYNNEI. CDR3 sequence: CASSEGRLNTEAFF. The CDR3 region has the DNA TGTGCCAGCAGTGAGGGCCGCCTGAACACTGAAGCTTTCTTT.

This clonotype has more than one count but fewer than ten. This may arise from a read error, as a much more abundant clone is one base away. The gene calls are TRBV13 and TRBJ2-5, with D uncertain. The CDR3 is made up of 12 amino acids. CDR1 PRHDT and CDR2 FYEKMQ come from the germline V gene (reference sequence). As DNA, the CDR3 is TGTGCCAGCGGCTTAGAATCGGAGACCCAGTACTTC. Protein: CASGLESETQYF. The full variable domain, rest sourced from reference TRBV13 and TRBJ2-5, is AAGVIQSPRHLIKEKRETATLKCYPIPRHDTVYWYQQGPGQDPQFLISFYEKMQSDKGSIPDRFSAQQFSDYHSELNMSSLELGDSALYFCASGLESETQYFGPGTRLLVL.

This clonotype has a handful of counts. J is TRBJ1-1 and V is TRBV4-1; possible D gene TRBD1, 5 bases. From germline, CDR1 is MGHRA and CDR2 YSYEKL. This CDR3 has 16 residues. Trimming removed 4 bases from V and 1 base from J, with 16 bases in between. The CDR3 bases are TGCGCCAGCAGCCCCCGACAGAGACTCCCGAACACTGAAGCTTTCTTT. As protein: CASSPRQRLPNTEAFF.

This clonotype was seen at least ten times. The J gene is TRBJ1-5, the V gene TRBV5-5; possible D gene TRBD1, 5 bases. V dropped 0 bases and J dropped 4 bases, with 11 bases sitting between them. Germline CDR1 reads SGHKS; CDR2 reads YYEKEE (reference sequence). This CDR3 is 15 amino acids long. The CDR3 protein is CASSLVGGTNQPQHF. CDR3 nucleotide sequence: TGTGCCAGCAGCTTGGTTGGGGGTACTAATCAGCCCCAGCATTTT. Based on the CDR3 plus reference TRBV5-5 and TRBJ1-5, the full variable domain is DAGVTQSPTHLIKTRGQQVTLRCSPISGHKSVSWYQQVLGQGPQFIFQYYEKEERGRGNFPDRFSARQFPNYSSELNVNALLLGDSALYLCASSLVGGTNQPQHFGDGTRLSIL.

This clonotype was seen a handful of times. One base separates it from a far larger clone, so it is likely a read error. The chain joins TRBV7-2 to TRBJ2-1; 16 positions agree with TRBD2. This CDR3 region has 15 residues. From germline, CDR1 is SGHTA and CDR2 FQGNSA. This CDR3 reads CGSSRGLAGGNEQFF. CDR3 nucleotides: TGTGGCAGCAGCCGGGGACTAGCGGGAGGGAATGAGCAGTTCTTC.

The rearrangement links TRBV29-1 to TRBJ1-5; D is undetermined. The germline gives CDR1 SQVTM, CDR2 ANQGSEA. The CDR3 extends over 15 amino acids. V was cut by 4 bases and J by 2 bases, with 15 bases left in between. CDR3 sequence: CSVAFGSDGNQPQHF. CDR3 coding DNA: TGCAGCGTTGCTTTTGGCAGTGATGGCAATCAGCCCCAGCATTTT.

This clonotype has more than one count but fewer than ten. This chain uses TRBV30 with TRBJ2-4; D gene unclear. The CDR3 sequence is 13 residues long. Trimming removed 7 bases at V and 0 bases at J, with 10 bases between. Germline V gives CDR1 GTSNPN, CDR2 SVGIG (reference sequence). The CDR3 here is CASMSLAKNIQYF. The CDR3 DNA reads TGTGCCTCGATGTCATTAGCCAAAAACATTCAGTACTTC.

The chain links TRBV29-1 to TRBJ2-7; D gene ambiguous. Germline CDR1 and CDR2: SQVTM and ANQGSEA. The ends were cut back, 6 bases at V and 0 bases at J, with 9 bases in the middle. The CDR3 is made up of 12 amino acids. Here the CDR3 reads CSVKTDSYEQYF. The CDR3 DNA is TGCAGCGTGAAAACAGACTCCTACGAGCAGTACTTC.

For this clonotype: A far bigger clonotype differs at one base, so this is likely a read error. V usage is TRBV3-1 and J usage is TRBJ2-1; TRBD1 is a possible D gene (6 bases). The end of the DNA aligns better with TRBJ2-3, so the J call may be wrong. CDR1 and CDR2 from the germline V gene are LGHDT and YNNKEL (reference sequence). There are 17 residues in the CDR3. The DNA of the CDR3 is TGTGCCAGCAGCCAAAGGGCTCTTTCAACAGGGAGAGGTACGCAGTATTTT. Amino acids: CASSQRALSTGRGTQYF.

This clonotype occurred many times. This chain connects TRBV3-1 to TRBJ2-5, with 7 bases lining up with TRBD2. Germline V gene lookup returns CDR1 LGHDT and CDR2 YNNKEL (reference sequence). The CDR3 runs to 20 residues. With 1 base clipped from V and 0 bases from J, the junction kept 17 bases outside the gene matches. The CDR3 DNA sequence: TGTGCCAGCAGCCAAGTAGGGTGGAACCCCAGCGGGACGTACCAAGAGACCCAGTACTTC. Translating it yields CASSQVGWNPSGTYQETQYF.

About this clonotype itself: This may come from a read error, since a much larger clone is one base off. This chain joins TRBV11-3 and TRBJ2-7; D tentatively fits TRBD1 or TRBD2 (6 bases each). Germline CDR1 is SGHNT and CDR2 is YENEEA. V shed 4 bases and J shed 7 bases, with 14 bases lying between them. This CDR3 has 13 residues. The DNA of the CDR3 is TGTGCCAGCAGCTCCGACGGGGGCTATGAGCAGTACTTC. Protein sequence: CASSSDGGYEQYF.

This clonotype appeared many times. The V call is TRBV7-2, the J call TRBJ2-1; 12 bases line up with TRBD2. With V trimmed by 5 bases and J by 6 bases, 11 bases remained unmatched. The CDR3 extends over 17 amino acids. Germline assignment: CDR1 SGHTA and CDR2 FQGNSA. The CDR3 region has the DNA TGTGCCAGCAGCAAAAAGACTAGCGGGGGCCTAGGCAATGAGCAGTTCTTC. Translating it yields CASSKKTSGGLGNEQFF.